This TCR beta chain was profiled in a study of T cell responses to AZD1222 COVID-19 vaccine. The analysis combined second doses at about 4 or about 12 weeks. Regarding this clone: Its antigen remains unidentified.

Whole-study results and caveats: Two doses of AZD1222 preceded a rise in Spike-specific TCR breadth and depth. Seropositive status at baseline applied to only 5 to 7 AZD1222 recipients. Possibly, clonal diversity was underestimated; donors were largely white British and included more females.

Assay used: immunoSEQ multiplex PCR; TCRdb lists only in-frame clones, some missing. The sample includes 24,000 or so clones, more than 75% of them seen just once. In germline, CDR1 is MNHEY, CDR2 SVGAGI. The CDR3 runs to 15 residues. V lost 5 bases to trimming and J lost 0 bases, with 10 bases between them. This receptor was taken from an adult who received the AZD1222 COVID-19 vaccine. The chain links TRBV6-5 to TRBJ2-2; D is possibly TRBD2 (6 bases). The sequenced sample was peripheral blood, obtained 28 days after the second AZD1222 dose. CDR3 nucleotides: TGTGCCAGCAGTAGCGGGCACGCGAACACCGGGGAGCTGTTTTTT. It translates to CASSSGHANTGELFF.